This T cell receptor (beta chain) was documented in a study of PD-L1 blockade in urothelial cancer. Germline lookup yields CDR1 LNHDA and CDR2 SQIVND (reference sequence). V lost 3 bases and J lost 6; bases outside the gene matches: 4. There are 14 residues in the CDR3. TCRdb keeps only in-frame clones here, not all; method: immunoSEQ multiplex PCR. The sample has 55,000 to 70,000 clones, approximately 80% seen once. The sample consisted of PBMCs, taken around atezolizumab (anti-PD-L1) treatment. The sequence was collected from a man between 65 and 85 years old with urothelial cancer. The chain uses TRBV19 and TRBJ2-7; 11 bases match TRBD1. DNA of the CDR3: TGTGCCAGTAGTATGCGGGACAGGGGGTCCGAGCAGTACTTC. Translated, it gives CASSMRDRGSEQYF.